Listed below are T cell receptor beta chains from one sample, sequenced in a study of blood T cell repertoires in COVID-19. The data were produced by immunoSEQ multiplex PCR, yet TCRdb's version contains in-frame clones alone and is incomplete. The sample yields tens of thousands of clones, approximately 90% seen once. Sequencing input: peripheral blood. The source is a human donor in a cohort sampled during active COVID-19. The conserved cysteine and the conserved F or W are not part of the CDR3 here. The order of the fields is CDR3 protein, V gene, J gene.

ASSQDPRSGEQY,TRBV4-3,TRBJ2-7
AGGGAYNSPLH,TRBV7-2,TRBJ1-6
ASSPRQGGTGELF,TRBV11-2,TRBJ2-2
ASRTGVYGYT,TRBV28,TRBJ1-2
ASRGTTEAF,TRBV28,TRBJ1-1
ASSVQGYTEAF,TRBV19,TRBJ1-1
AIRRVPQETQY,TRBV10-3,TRBJ2-5
ASSSGQGKDTEAF,TRBV28,TRBJ1-1
ASRKTRSETGTIY,TRBV27,TRBJ1-3
ASSPGHMTYEQY,TRBV19,TRBJ2-7
ASSSVPNGYT,TRBV5-4,TRBJ1-2
ASSSGLAGGQETQY,TRBV6-2/TRBV6-3,TRBJ2-5
ASSPAGRGGQETQY,TRBV6-2/TRBV6-3,TRBJ2-5
ASSLRQLTYEQY,TRBV27,TRBJ2-7
ASSVGSGTIVETQY,TRBV9,TRBJ2-5
ASSPGPGVNTEAF,TRBV7-3,TRBJ1-1
ASSGRTGRDGYT,TRBV2,TRBJ1-2
ASSVDLTGSYEQY,TRBV2,TRBJ2-7
ASSPGGLGRGETQY,TRBV11-3,TRBJ2-5
ASSPQVDTGNTIY,TRBV18,TRBJ1-3
ASSFSGTDTQY,TRBV12-3/TRBV12-4,TRBJ2-3
ASGDRTSGKKTQY,TRBV2,TRBJ2-5
ASGPGGYNEQF,TRBV28,TRBJ2-1
ASSEGGSFGNTIY,TRBV6-1,TRBJ1-3
ASRSTGNTGELF,TRBV6-5,TRBJ2-2
ASRSGLAGVRETQY,TRBV28,TRBJ2-5
ASSLGTSGRSGELF,TRBV7-3,TRBJ2-2
ASSRQGAGANVLT,TRBV6-5,TRBJ2-6
ASSLQGETYEQY,TRBV5-1,TRBJ2-7
ASSGPGLAGGYYNEQF,TRBV5-6,TRBJ2-1
ASSGRGQGIKQLF,TRBV27,TRBJ1-4
ASRPPGTGSYEQY,TRBV19,TRBJ2-7
ASMASGRGGQETQY,TRBV2,TRBJ2-5
ASSPRQGSSYNEQF,TRBV7-2,TRBJ2-1
ASSGDRATDTQY,TRBV18,TRBJ2-3
ASSQVVGALQETQY,TRBV4-1,TRBJ2-5
ASKQGFNQPQH,TRBV2,TRBJ1-5
ASRGQGAPSNQPQH,TRBV6-6,TRBJ1-5
ASSLAHQHRRGNQPQH,TRBV7-9,TRBJ1-5
ASAPGGWVDGYT,TRBV7-9,TRBJ1-2
ASSPLEGGLQPQH,TRBV18,TRBJ1-5
ASSVQGAWGYT,TRBV5-4,TRBJ1-2
ASSPVRLRSTDTQY,TRBV5-1,TRBJ2-3
ASSLLAGGFTDTQY,TRBV7-9,TRBJ2-3
ASRLSTVTDTQY,TRBV5-1,TRBJ2-3
ASLSDTTFYGYT,TRBV18,TRBJ1-2
ASFGTGASEQY,TRBV28,TRBJ2-7
ASSQGQGETQY,TRBV18,TRBJ2-5
ASSPGQGNQPQH,TRBV7-2,TRBJ1-5
ASSSYRGNNSPLH,TRBV27,TRBJ1-6
ASSDLLWRDIGYT,TRBV6-1,TRBJ1-2
ASSSTVGSGLGDTQY,TRBV5-1,TRBJ2-3
ASTPSSGGGDTQY,TRBV2,TRBJ2-3
ASARDSSYEQY,TRBV10-1,TRBJ2-7